The following is a T cell receptor beta chain sequence with its context. Antigen: not known. This entry belongs to a study of cytomegalovirus exposure and HLA in healthy donors. Overall study findings and caveats: In a later analysis, V- and J-gene trimming of beta chains associated with a DCLRE1C missense variant, replicated independently.

Though nominally healthy at sampling, donors likely had unrecorded immune exposures. CDR1 is SGDLS, CDR2 YYNGEE, per germline. This CDR3 contains 15 residues. Trimming took off 1 base at V and 1 base at J, with 11 bases between the two ends. PCR employed 60 Vbeta and 13 Jbeta primers. The repertoire was sequenced with immunoSEQ multiplex PCR; TCRdb's copy has only in-frame clones and lacks some. The table shows about 130,000 clones, with about 78% occurring only once. The sequenced sample consisted of PBMCs. This TCR was recovered from a man aged 45-65 years in good health and CMV-seronegative. The V gene is TRBV9, the J gene TRBJ1-1; tentative D call: TRBD1 (5 bases). CDR3 residues: CASSVRGGRNTEAFF. As DNA, the CDR3 is TGTGCCAGCAGCGTAAGGGGAGGGAGGAACACTGAAGCTTTCTTT.